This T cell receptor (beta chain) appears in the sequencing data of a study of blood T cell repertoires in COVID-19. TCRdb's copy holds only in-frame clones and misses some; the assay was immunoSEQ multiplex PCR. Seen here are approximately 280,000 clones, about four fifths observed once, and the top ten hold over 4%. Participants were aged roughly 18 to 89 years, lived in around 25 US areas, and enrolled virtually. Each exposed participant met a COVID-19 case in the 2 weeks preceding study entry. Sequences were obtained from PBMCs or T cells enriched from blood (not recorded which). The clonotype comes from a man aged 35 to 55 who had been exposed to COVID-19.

CDR3 nucleotides: TGTGCCACCAGCAGAGATTTCGGACAGAGATACGAGCAGTACTTC. Protein product: CATSRDFGQRYEQYF. The rearrangement joins TRBV15 to TRBJ2-7, with D maybe TRBD1 (6 bases). The CDR3 has 15 amino acids. V lost 0 bases to trimming and J lost 4 bases, with 13 bases between them. Per the germline V gene, CDR1 is LNHNV and CDR2 is YYDKDF (reference sequence).